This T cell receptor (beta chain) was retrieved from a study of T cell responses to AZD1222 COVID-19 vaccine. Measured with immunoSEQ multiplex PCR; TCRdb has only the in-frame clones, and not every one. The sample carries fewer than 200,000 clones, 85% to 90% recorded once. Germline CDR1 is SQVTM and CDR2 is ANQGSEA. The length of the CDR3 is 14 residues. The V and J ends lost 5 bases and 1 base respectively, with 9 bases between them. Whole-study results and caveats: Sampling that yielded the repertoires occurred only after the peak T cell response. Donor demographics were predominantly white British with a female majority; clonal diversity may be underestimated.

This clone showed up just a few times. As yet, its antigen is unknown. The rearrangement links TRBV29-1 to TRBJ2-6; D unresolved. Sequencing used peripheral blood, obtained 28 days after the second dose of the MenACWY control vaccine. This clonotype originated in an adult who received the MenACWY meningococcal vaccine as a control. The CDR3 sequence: CSVPDGSGANVLTF. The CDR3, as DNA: TGCAGCGTTCCCGACGGTTCTGGGGCCAACGTCCTGACTTTC. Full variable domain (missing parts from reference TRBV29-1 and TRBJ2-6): SAVISQKPSRDICQRGTSLTIQCQVDSQVTMMFWYRQQPGQSLTLIATANQGSEATYESGFVIDKFPISRPNLTFSTLTVSNMSPEDSSIYLCSVPDGSGANVLTFGAGSRLTVL.